This passage covers 25 T cell receptor beta chains from one sample sequenced in a study of glioma-infiltrating T cells. Amplification of TCR alpha and beta CDR3 regions from RNA used iRepertoire nested multiplex PCR. TCRdb re-derived calls from the multiplex PCR reads in MiXCR, one entry per CDR3 protein. This sample yields about 140,000 distinct CDR3 sequences, of which more than 35% are seen a single time; roughly 20% belongs to the top ten. Sequences were obtained from glioma tissue, nonneoplastic brain tissue, or PBMCs (not recorded which). Source of these receptors: a human donor with low-grade glioma or glioblastoma, undergoing nonglioma brain surgery, or in good health (not recorded which).

This clonotype was detected a few times. The chain has TRBV6-1 and TRBJ2-5; D remains ambiguous. Trimming took 4 bases from V and 4 from J, leaving 19 bases between them. Germline V CDR1 and CDR2: MNHNS, SASEGT. CDR3 length: 16 residues. CDR3 residues: CASSGPKAGPIETQYF. The CDR3 region has the DNA TGTGCCAGCAGTGGCCCCAAGGCAGGCCCCATAGAGACCCAGTACTTC.

The chain combines TRBV20-1 with TRBJ2-3; 10 nucleotides match TRBD2. Germline values: CDR1 DFQATT, CDR2 SNEGSKA (reference sequence). CDR3 length: 15 residues. Losses at the gene ends were 5 bases for V and 5 bases for J; bases not matched to a gene: 10. CDR3 in amino acids: CSARLQAGGLDTQYF. The CDR3 DNA reads as TGCAGTGCTCGCCTCCAAGCGGGGGGGTTAGATACGCAGTATTTT.

The chain couples TRBV15 to TRBJ2-1; 9 nucleotides match TRBD2. The junction had 3 bases not matched to a gene; V was cut back by 3 bases and J by 6 bases. The CDR3 has 14 amino acids. Germline V lookup: CDR1 LNHNV, CDR2 YYDKDF (reference sequence). CDR3 in DNA: TGTGCCACCAGCAGGATAGCGGGGGCCAATGAGCAGTTCTTC. Encoded protein: CATSRIAGANEQFF.

This clonotype was picked up a small number of times. The rearrangement joins TRBV28 to TRBJ2-3; 15 bases match TRBD2. The CDR3 extends over 17 amino acids. V dropped 5 bases and J dropped 4; count of bases not matched to a gene: 7. The germline V gene encodes CDR1 MDHEN and CDR2 SYDVKM. The DNA of the CDR3 is TGTGCCAGCAGTCCAGGACTAGCGGGAGGGTTCGCAGATACGCAGTATTTT. Translating gives CASSPGLAGGFADTQYF.

This clonotype showed up just a few times. The chain couples TRBV14 to TRBJ1-6, with D perhaps matching TRBD1 (5 bases). Trimming took 2 bases from V and 6 from J, leaving 8 bases between them. The CDR3 length is 14 residues. The germline CDR1 and CDR2 sequences are SGHDN and FVKESK. The CDR3 reads CASSQTGTNSPLHF. The CDR3 DNA reads TGTGCCAGCAGCCAAACAGGAACTAATTCACCCCTCCACTTT.

The V and J genes are TRBV29-1 and TRBJ1-1; D gene uncertain. Trimming left V 2 bases short and J 8 bases short, with 18 bases between. The CDR3 is 14 residues long. CDR1 is SQVTM and CDR2 is ANQGSEA in the germline V gene. The CDR3 spells CSVEPATRDLEAFF. The CDR3, as DNA: TGCAGCGTTGAACCCGCGACGAGGGATCTCGAAGCTTTCTTT.

The rearrangement links TRBV20-1 to TRBJ1-1; D might be TRBD1 (6 bases). The length of the CDR3 is 14 residues. The germline V gene encodes CDR1 DFQATT and CDR2 SNEGSKA (reference sequence). Between the trimmed V and J ends, which lost 5 bases and 3 bases, there was a span of 16 bases. In DNA form, the CDR3 reads TGCAGTGCTGTCGCAGGGGTAACGTACACTGAAGCTTTCTTT. It codes for CSAVAGVTYTEAFF.

This chain links TRBV7-7 with TRBJ2-1; D is ambiguous. This CDR3 has 15 amino acids. Per germline, CDR1 SSHAT and CDR2 FNYEAQ (reference sequence). The CDR3 here is CAGSVDLSSYNEQFF. The DNA of the CDR3 is TGTGCTGGCAGCGTTGACCTGAGCTCCTACAATGAGCAGTTCTTC.

In this sample, this clonotype turned up a few times. The chain uses TRBV6-1 and TRBJ2-3; no clear D. Trimming shortened V by 5 bases and J by 2 bases, and 14 bases separated the two germline ends. This CDR3 is 15 amino acids long. The germline V gene encodes CDR1 MNHNS and CDR2 SASEGT. CDR3 DNA sequence: TGTGCCAGCAGTTATAGGGCGACCGACACAGATACGCAGTATTTT. This codes for CASSYRATDTDTQYF.

The chain combines TRBV24-1 with TRBJ2-7, with 10 bases matching TRBD1. From germline, CDR1 is KGHDR and CDR2 SFDVKD. The J segment lost 7 bases and the V segment lost 3 bases, leaving 20 bases of the junction unmatched. CDR3 length: 19 amino acids. CDR3 residues: CATSDRGQGYLSSYNEQYF. For the CDR3, the DNA is TGTGCCACCAGTGATCGGGGACAGGGGTATCTAAGCTCCTACAATGAGCAGTACTTC.

This clonotype was observed a single time. This sequence joins TRBV6-1 and TRBJ2-7; 10 nucleotides line up with TRBD1. In germline, CDR1 is MNHNS, CDR2 SASEGT. V shed 6 bases and J 7 bases; nucleotides not matched to a gene: 9. CDR3 length equals 14 residues. The CDR3 here is CASSTPGTGEEQYF. The CDR3 DNA follows: TGTGCCAGCAGCACCCCCGGGACAGGGGAAGAGCAGTACTTC.

Regarding this clonotype: A much larger clone differs from this one at a single base, so this may be a read error. The V gene is TRBV5-4, the J gene TRBJ2-3, with 9 bases that match TRBD2. The germline gives CDR1 SGHNT, CDR2 YYREEE (reference sequence). The CDR3 loop spans 14 amino acids. J gave up 4 bases and V 4 bases, and 4 bases lay outside the gene matches. The CDR3 spells CASSVAGAADTQYF. In nucleotides, the CDR3 is TGTGCCAGCAGCGTAGCGGGAGCGGCAGATACGCAGTATTTT.

There are a few counts of this clonotype. The gene calls are TRBV19 and TRBJ1-5, with D possibly matching TRBD1 (6 bases). V was trimmed by 7 bases and J by 3 bases, leaving 10 bases between them. From germline, CDR1 is LNHDA and CDR2 SQIVND (reference sequence). The CDR3 runs to 13 residues. The CDR3 protein is CASKGQHNQPQHF. Here the CDR3 DNA reads TGTGCCAGTAAAGGACAGCACAATCAGCCCCAGCATTTT.

This sequence joins TRBV27 and TRBJ1-6; no firm D call. The V gene lost 4 bases and the J gene lost 8 bases, with 6 bases spanning the gap. The CDR3 sequence is 12 residues long. The germline V gene has CDR1 MNHEY and CDR2 SMNVEV (reference sequence). The CDR3 spells CASSSGDSPLHF. CDR3 DNA: TGTGCCAGCAGTTCCGGGGATTCACCCCTCCACTTT.

This sequence joins TRBV28 and TRBJ2-3; TRBD1 might be the D (5 bases). The CDR3 consists of 15 residues. The germline CDR1 and CDR2 sequences are MDHEN and SYDVKM. Trimming removed 3 bases at V and 4 bases at J, with 14 bases between. CDR3 DNA sequence: TGTGCCAGCAGTTTGTTAGGGGTAAAGTCAGATACGCAGTATTTT. Encoded protein: CASSLLGVKSDTQYF.

This clonotype was picked up a small number of times. The CDR3 is CASSRQGNGGADTQYF. In DNA form, the CDR3 reads TGTGCCAGCAGCCGCCAGGGTAACGGGGGTGCAGATACGCAGTATTTT. The chain couples TRBV6-1 to TRBJ2-3; possibly TRBD2 for D (6 bases). CDR1 is MNHNS, CDR2 SASEGT, per germline. CDR3 length: 16 residues. Trimming took 6 bases from V and 4 from J, leaving 20 bases between them.

This chain uses TRBV4-1 with TRBJ2-1; possible D gene TRBD2, 6 bases. Between the trimmed V and J ends, which lost 4 bases and 8 bases, there was a span of 12 bases. The CDR3 consists of 13 residues. The germline V gene encodes CDR1 MGHRA and CDR2 YSYEKL. For the CDR3, the DNA is TGCGCCAGCAGCCGCCGGGAGAGAGATGAGCAGTTCTTC. It specifies CASSRRERDEQFF.

This clonotype was counted between two and nine times. The chain joins TRBV27 to TRBJ1-2; D gene ambiguous. Trimming pared 10 bases from V and 2 bases from J, leaving 14 bases between. This CDR3 region has 13 residues. The germline CDR1 and CDR2 sequences are MNHEY and SMNVEV (reference sequence). Here the CDR3 reads CAKDPPGNYGYTF. The CDR3 DNA is TGTGCCAAAGACCCTCCGGGCAACTATGGCTACACCTTC.

The table lists this clonotype with a few counts. The rearrangement links TRBV20-1 to TRBJ2-5, with D perhaps matching TRBD1 (5 bases). Germline V gene sequence: CDR1 DFQATT, CDR2 SNEGSKA (reference sequence). The CDR3 runs to 12 residues. V was shortened by 3 bases and J by 1 base, with 6 bases between the two germline ends. As DNA, the CDR3 is TGCAGTGCTAGGACAGTCCAAGAGACCCAGTACTTC. It encodes CSARTVQETQYF.

This clonotype was seen ten or more times. V and J are TRBV27 and TRBJ2-3; 10 nucleotides match TRBD2. The trim removed 6 bases at V and 3 bases at J, leaving 3 bases unmatched. There are 14 residues in the CDR3. Germline CDR1 MNHEY, CDR2 SMNVEV (reference sequence). The CDR3 sequence: CASSLGLATDTQYF. CDR3 nucleotides: TGTGCCAGCAGCTTGGGACTAGCGACAGATACGCAGTATTTT.

This clonotype appeared a single time. The genes are TRBV6-2 or TRBV6-3 and TRBJ1-2; D unclear. There are 14 residues in the CDR3. The ends were cut back, 6 bases at V and 2 bases at J, with 13 bases in the middle. Germline CDR1 reads MNHEY; CDR2 reads SVGEGT. This CDR3 is CASSSLGSNYGYTF. In DNA form, the CDR3 reads TGTGCCAGCAGCTCCCTGGGTTCCAACTATGGCTACACCTTC.

The sample holds many counts of this clonotype. This chain joins TRBV6-1 and TRBJ1-3, with D possibly TRBD1 on 5 matching bases. CDR1 and CDR2 from the germline V gene are MNHNS and SASEGT. The CDR3 sequence is 13 residues long. V dropped 9 bases and J dropped 0 bases, with 9 bases sitting between them. The CDR3 DNA is TGTGCCAGTACCGGGGCCTCTGGAAACACCATATATTTT. Amino acids: CASTGASGNTIYF.

The rearrangement uses TRBV19 and TRBJ1-1; D is unresolved. The germline V gene encodes CDR1 LNHDA and CDR2 SQIVND (reference sequence). This CDR3 is built from 13 residues. Between the trimmed V and J ends, which lost 8 bases and 2 bases, there was a span of 12 bases. CDR3 protein: CASLGRINTEAFF. The CDR3 coding sequence is TGTGCCAGTCTGGGGAGGATAAACACTGAAGCTTTCTTT. Full variable domain (remainder filled in from reference TRBV19 and TRBJ1-1): DGGITQSPKYLFRKEGQNVTLSCEQNLNHDAMYWYRQDPGQGLRLIYYSQIVNDFQKGDIAEGYSVSREKKESFPLTVTSAQKNPTAFYLCASLGRINTEAFFGQGTRLTVV.

V and J are TRBV3-1 and TRBJ1-5; D might be TRBD1 (5 bases). The germline V gene has CDR1 LGHDT and CDR2 YNNKEL (reference sequence). The V end lost 3 bases, the J end lost 7 bases, and 13 bases lay between the germline ends. This CDR3 contains 14 residues. The CDR3 sequence is CASSHSGGVQPQHF. The CDR3 nucleotides are TGTGCCAGCAGCCACTCGGGGGGAGTACAGCCCCAGCATTTT.

Concerning this clonotype: At one end, the junction sequence differs from germline, possibly due to a read error. The chain is built from TRBV7-2 and TRBJ2-5; weak D call: TRBD2 (5 bases). The CDR3 is made up of 14 amino acids. Germline-derived CDR1 and CDR2 are SGHTA and FQGNSA. In DNA, the CDR3 is TGTGCCAGCAGCTTAGTTTCGGGTTGGGAGACTCAGTACTTC. This sequence encodes CASSLVSGWETQYF.